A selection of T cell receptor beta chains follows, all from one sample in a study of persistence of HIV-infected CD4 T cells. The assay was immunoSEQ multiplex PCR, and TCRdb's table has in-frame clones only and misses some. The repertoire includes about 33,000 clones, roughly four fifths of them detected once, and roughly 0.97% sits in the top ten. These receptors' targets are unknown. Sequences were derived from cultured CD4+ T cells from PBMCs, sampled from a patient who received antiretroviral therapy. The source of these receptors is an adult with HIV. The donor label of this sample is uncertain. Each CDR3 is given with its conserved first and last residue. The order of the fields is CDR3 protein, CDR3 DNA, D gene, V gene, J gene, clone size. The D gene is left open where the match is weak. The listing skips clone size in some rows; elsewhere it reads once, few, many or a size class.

CDR3 protein: CASSLMGQGYNSPLHF; CDR3 DNA: TGTGCCAGCAGCTTGATGGGACAGGGGTATAATTCACCCCTCCACTTT; D gene: TRBD1; V gene: TRBV5-4; J gene: TRBJ1-6; clone size: NA
CDR3 protein: CASSQVRATGELFF; CDR3 DNA: TGTGCCAGCAGCCAAGTTCGGGCCACCGGGGAGCTGTTTTTT; D gene: NA; V gene: TRBV14; J gene: TRBJ2-2; clone size: NA
CDR3 protein: CASSLNPPGTEAFF; CDR3 DNA: TGCGCCAGCAGCTTGAATCCGCCTGGCACTGAAGCTTTCTTT; D gene: NA; V gene: TRBV5-1; J gene: TRBJ1-1; clone size: NA
CDR3 protein: CASSSPDRGAYNEQFF; CDR3 DNA: TGTGCCAGCAGTTCTCCGGACAGGGGCGCCTACAATGAGCAGTTCTTC; D gene: TRBD1; V gene: TRBV6-5; J gene: TRBJ2-1; clone size: NA
CDR3 protein: CASSVRGESSYEQYF; CDR3 DNA: TGTGCCAGCAGCGTAAGGGGAGAATCCTCCTACGAGCAGTACTTC; D gene: NA; V gene: TRBV9; J gene: TRBJ2-7; clone size: NA
CDR3 protein: CASSDGRLDEKLFF; CDR3 DNA: TGTGCCAGCAGTGACGGAAGGTTGGATGAAAAACTGTTTTTT; D gene: NA; V gene: TRBV2; J gene: TRBJ1-4; clone size: NA
CDR3 protein: CASSVDMGGSNEQFF; CDR3 DNA: TGTGCCAGCAGCGTAGATATGGGGGGGAGCAATGAGCAGTTCTTC; D gene: TRBD2; V gene: TRBV9; J gene: TRBJ2-1; clone size: NA
CDR3 protein: CASSQGYEQYF; CDR3 DNA: TGTGCCAGCTCACAGGGTTACGAGCAGTACTTC; D gene: NA; V gene: TRBV18; J gene: TRBJ2-7; clone size: NA
CDR3 protein: CASSFLQGYGKNIQYF; CDR3 DNA: TGTGCCAGCAGCTTCCTCCAGGGATATGGCAAAAACATTCAGTACTTC; D gene: NA; V gene: TRBV7-9; J gene: TRBJ2-4; clone size: NA
CDR3 protein: CASSLDRASYNEQFF; CDR3 DNA: TGTGCCAGCAGTCTTGACAGGGCCTCCTACAATGAGCAGTTCTTC; D gene: TRBD1; V gene: TRBV6-5; J gene: TRBJ2-1; clone size: NA
CDR3 protein: CASSLEDRGYNEQFF; CDR3 DNA: TGTGCCAGCAGCTTGGAAGATCGGGGCTACAATGAGCAGTTCTTC; D gene: NA; V gene: TRBV5-6; J gene: TRBJ2-1; clone size: NA
CDR3 protein: CASSQGRAGGPQETQYF; CDR3 DNA: TGTGCCAGCAGCCAAGGTCGAGCGGGGGGCCCTCAAGAGACCCAGTACTTC; D gene: TRBD2; V gene: TRBV4-2; J gene: TRBJ2-5; clone size: NA
CDR3 protein: CGTGDYNEQFF; CDR3 DNA: TGCGGGACAGGCGATTACAATGAGCAGTTCTTC; D gene: TRBD1; V gene: TRBV20-1; J gene: TRBJ2-1; clone size: once
CDR3 protein: CATSDRGAHGYTF; CDR3 DNA: TGTGCCACCAGTGATCGGGGGGCCCATGGCTACACCTTC; D gene: NA; V gene: TRBV24-1; J gene: TRBJ1-2; clone size: NA
CDR3 protein: CASKKEGQGNQPQHF; CDR3 DNA: TGTGCCAGCAAGAAGGAGGGGCAGGGAAACCAGCCCCAGCATTTT; D gene: NA; V gene: TRBV2; J gene: TRBJ1-5; clone size: once
CDR3 protein: CASSPTGATNEKLFF; CDR3 DNA: TGTGCCAGCAGCCCTACAGGGGCGACTAATGAAAAACTGTTTTTT; D gene: TRBD1; V gene: TRBV5-8; J gene: TRBJ1-4; clone size: once